This T cell receptor beta chain stems from a study of cytomegalovirus exposure and HLA in healthy donors. Whole-study context: Earlier, some 170 million T cells were analyzed, and about 100 million unique TCR beta sequences were found among them. Clustering assigned about 76% of the roughly 400 genotyped donors to the Caucasian-associated ancestry cluster.

This clone is large within its sample. Its antigen is unknown. The CDR3 contains 14 residues. Germline assignment: CDR1 LNHDA and CDR2 SQIVND (reference sequence). V lost 8 bases and J 1 base, leaving 14 bases between the germline ends. This PCR relied on a set of 60 Vbeta primers and 13 Jbeta primers. Data came from immunoSEQ multiplex PCR; TCRdb stores just in-frame clones and leaves some out. There are some 120,000 clones in the sample; more than 65% occur only once, and 13% lies in the top ten. Points from the study as a whole: In a later analysis, specific HLA alleles were associated with more than 15,000 TCR beta sequences at a 0.05 false discovery rate. Owing to their indistinguishability, certain V segments, notably TRBV6-2 and TRBV6-3, were excluded.

The V gene is TRBV19, the J gene TRBJ1-1, with D possibly TRBD1 on 5 matching bases. The clonotype was recovered from a woman aged 40 to 55 in good health and CMV-seropositive. Material: PBMCs. The CDR3 DNA reads as TGTGCCAGTGCCGCAGGGCTTGAGAACACTGAAGCTTTCTTT. Translated: CASAAGLENTEAFF.